This T cell receptor beta chain was sequenced in a study of cytomegalovirus exposure and HLA in healthy donors. This clone appeared a single time. The CDR3 sequence is 12 residues long. V dropped 5 bases and J dropped 8; count of bases not matched to a gene: 6. Per the germline V gene, CDR1 is SGHNT and CDR2 is YYREEE (reference sequence). In the PCR, 60 Vbeta and 13 Jbeta primers were used. Profiled with immunoSEQ multiplex PCR; TCRdb holds only in-frame clones, not every one. The repertoire includes 65,000 or so clones, 70% to 85% of them detected once, and approximately 3.3% sits in the top ten. This TCR came from a woman aged 35 to 49 in good health and CMV-seropositive. Sample: PBMCs. The chain recombines TRBV5-4 with TRBJ1-2; 7 bases agree with TRBD1. The CDR3 bases are TGTGCCAGCAGGGAGGGGGCGCGAGGCTACACCTTC. This encodes CASREGARGYTF.